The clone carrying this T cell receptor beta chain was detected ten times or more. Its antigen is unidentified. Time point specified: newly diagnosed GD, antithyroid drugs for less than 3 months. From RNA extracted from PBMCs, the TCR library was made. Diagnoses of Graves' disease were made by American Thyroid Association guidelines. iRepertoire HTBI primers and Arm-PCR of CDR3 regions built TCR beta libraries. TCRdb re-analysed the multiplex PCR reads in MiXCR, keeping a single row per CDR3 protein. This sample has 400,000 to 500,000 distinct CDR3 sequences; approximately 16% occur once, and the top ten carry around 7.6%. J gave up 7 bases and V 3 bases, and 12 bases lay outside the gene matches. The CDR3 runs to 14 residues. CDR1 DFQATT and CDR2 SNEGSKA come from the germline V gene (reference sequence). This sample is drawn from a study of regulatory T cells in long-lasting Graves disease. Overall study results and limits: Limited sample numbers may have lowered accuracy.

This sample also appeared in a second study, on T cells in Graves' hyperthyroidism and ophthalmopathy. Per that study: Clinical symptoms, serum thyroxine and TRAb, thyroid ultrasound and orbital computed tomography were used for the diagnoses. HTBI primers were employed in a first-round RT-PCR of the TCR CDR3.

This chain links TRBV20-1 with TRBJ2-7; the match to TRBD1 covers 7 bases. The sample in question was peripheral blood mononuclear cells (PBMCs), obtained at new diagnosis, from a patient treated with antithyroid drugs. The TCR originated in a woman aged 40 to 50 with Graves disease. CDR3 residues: CSASSDRPVGEQYF. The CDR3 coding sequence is TGCAGTGCTAGCTCGGACAGGCCGGTCGGGGAGCAGTACTTC.